Listed here are 32 T cell receptor beta chains from one sample, sequenced in a study of T cells after posttransplantation cyclophosphamide. TCRdb's table, derived via immunoSEQ multiplex PCR, lists solely in-frame clones and lacks some. This table has 25,000 to 35,000 clones, over 80% appearing once. The naive gate required viable CD3+CD4+ or CD3+CD8+ cells with CCR7+CD45RA+CD45RO-CD95-CD27+CD28+ phenotype. The sequenced sample consisted of naive CD4+ T cells sorted from PBMCs. All receptors come from a woman aged 60 to 75 in good health, CMV-negative, and a related stem cell transplant donor.

The V and J genes are TRBV7-3 and TRBJ2-2, with 9 bases lining up with TRBD1. The length of the CDR3 is 14 residues. With 4 bases clipped from V and 5 bases from J, the junction kept 2 bases outside the gene matches. CDR1 and CDR2 (germline): SGHTA, FQGTGA. CDR3 residues: CASSSGQGTGELFF. The CDR3 DNA reads as TGTGCCAGCAGCTCGGGACAGGGAACCGGGGAGCTGTTTTTT.

The rearrangement links TRBV12-5 to TRBJ1-5, with 8 nucleotides matching TRBD1. V shed 2 bases, J shed 7 bases, and the junction held 7 bases outside the gene matches. The CDR3 extends over 15 amino acids. The germline CDR1 and CDR2 sequences are LGHNT and FRNRAP. CDR3 coding DNA: TGTGCTAGTGGTTTGCCCCGGACAGGGTGGCAGCCCCAGCATTTT. Translating it yields CASGLPRTGWQPQHF.

This chain joins TRBV21-1 and TRBJ2-5; the D segment call TRBD2 is taken from the table without a DNA check. TRBV21-1 is described as a pseudogene. The CDR3 sequence is 18 residues long. The CDR3 reads CASSETGLAGSAGETQYF. Here the CDR3 DNA reads TGTGCCAGCAGCGAAACGGGACTAGCGGGTTCGGCGGGAGAGACCCAGTACTTC.

J is TRBJ2-2 and V is TRBV2; TRBD1 is a possible D gene (5 bases). The germline gives CDR1 SNHLY, CDR2 FYNNEI. This CDR3 spans 12 amino acids. V lost 3 bases and J lost 12, with 11 bases in between. CDR3 DNA sequence: TGTGCCAGCAGTGAGGGTCAGGGAAAGCTGTTTTTT. It encodes CASSEGQGKLFF.

This chain uses TRBV27 with TRBJ2-7; the D is unclear. The CDR3 contains 14 residues. The germline V gene encodes CDR1 MNHEY and CDR2 SMNVEV (reference sequence). Trimming left V 2 bases short and J 3 bases short, with 11 bases between. CDR3 sequence: CASSLLGGNYEQYF. In DNA form, the CDR3 reads TGTGCCAGCAGTTTACTTGGCGGCAACTACGAGCAGTACTTC.

The CDR3 sequence: CASSLFGGGFTDTQYF. CDR3 bases: TGTGCCAGCAGTTTATTTGGCGGCGGTTTCACAGATACGCAGTATTTT. This rearrangement joins TRBV27 to TRBJ2-3; no definite D call. Trimming took off 1 base at V and 2 bases at J, with 13 bases between the two ends. From germline, CDR1 is MNHEY and CDR2 SMNVEV (reference sequence). The CDR3 is 16 residues long.

This chain joins TRBV5-5 and TRBJ1-5; weak D call: TRBD1 (6 bases). The V end was cut by 5 bases, the J end by 2 bases, with 11 bases between. CDR1 and CDR2 from the germline V gene are SGHKS and YYEKEE (reference sequence). The CDR3 sequence is 14 residues long. Here the CDR3 reads CASSGGVGNQPQHF. The DNA of the CDR3 is TGTGCCAGCAGTGGGGGCGTCGGCAATCAGCCCCAGCATTTT.

V gene TRBV6-1 combines with J gene TRBJ2-2; 8 bases fit TRBD2. Losses at the gene ends were 11 bases for V and 5 bases for J; bases not matched to a gene: 13. CDR3 size: 15 residues. Germline V gene lookup returns CDR1 MNHNS and CDR2 SASEGT. In nucleotides, the CDR3 is TGTGCCCTTAAAACGGGAGGGCCTGGGACCGGGGAGCTGTTTTTT. Its translation: CALKTGGPGTGELFF.

V and J are TRBV5-1 and TRBJ1-5, with no clear D. Trimming cost V 4 bases and J 0 bases, with 11 bases left between them. Germline CDR1 reads SGHRS; CDR2 reads YFSETQ. CDR3 size: 15 residues. CDR3 protein: CASSPGTYSNQPQHF. The CDR3 DNA is TGCGCCAGCAGCCCGGGTACTTATAGCAATCAGCCCCAGCATTTT.

The chain links TRBV9 to TRBJ1-3; D is unclear. Germline V CDR1 and CDR2: SGDLS, YYNGEE. Trimming cost V 0 bases and J 1 base, with 8 bases left between them. The CDR3 has 15 amino acids. The CDR3 here is CASSVAAGSGNTIYF. As DNA, the CDR3 is TGTGCCAGCAGCGTAGCGGCCGGGTCTGGAAACACCATATATTTT.

V usage is TRBV7-9 and J usage is TRBJ1-1, with a weak D call TRBD1 (6 bases). The CDR3 is made up of 15 amino acids. Germline lookup yields CDR1 SEHNR and CDR2 FQNEAQ (reference sequence). V was trimmed by 0 bases and J by 3 bases, leaving 11 bases between them. The CDR3: CASSLAGSGDTEAFF. The CDR3 coding sequence is TGTGCCAGCAGCTTAGCGGGGTCAGGGGACACTGAAGCTTTCTTT. The full variable domain, its missing parts supplied by reference TRBV7-9 and TRBJ1-1, is DTGVSQNPRHKITKRGQNVTFRCDPISEHNRLYWYRQTLGQGPEFLTYFQNEAQLEKSRLLSDRFSAERPKGSFSTLEIQRTEQGDSAMYLCASSLAGSGDTEAFFGQGTRLTVV.

This chain joins TRBV7-6 and TRBJ2-1; 15 nucleotides align to TRBD2. V was clipped by 5 bases and J by 4 bases; unmatched bases: 6. The CDR3 sequence is 17 residues long. Germline loops: CDR1 SGHVS, CDR2 FNYEAQ. CDR3 region: CASSLGLAGGNYNEQFF. The CDR3 DNA reads TGTGCCAGCAGCCTTGGACTAGCGGGAGGGAATTACAATGAGCAGTTCTTC.

The chain is built from TRBV19 and TRBJ1-4; 8 positions agree with TRBD1. Germline CDR1 and CDR2: LNHDA and SQIVND (reference sequence). CDR3 size: 13 residues. V lost 7 bases and J lost 6; bases outside the gene matches: 4. CDR3 protein: CASTETGDEKLFF. CDR3 DNA sequence: TGTGCCAGTACGGAGACAGGGGATGAAAAACTGTTTTTT.

This clone has just one count. The CDR3 loop is CASGTAPGEGTDTQYF. The CDR3 DNA reads as TGCGCCAGCGGGACCGCCCCTGGGGAGGGCACAGATACGCAGTATTTT. The chain employs TRBV5-1 and TRBJ2-3; perhaps TRBD2 as D (6 bases). The CDR3 is 16 amino acids. V dropped 7 bases and J dropped 1 base, with 19 bases sitting between them. Germline CDR1 and CDR2: SGHRS and YFSETQ.

The V call is TRBV6-5, the J call TRBJ1-5; D is undetermined. The germline V gene encodes CDR1 MNHEY and CDR2 SVGAGI. The germline V and J ends were trimmed by 0 bases and 2 bases, with 8 bases remaining between them. The CDR3 runs to 15 residues. CDR3 coding DNA: TGTGCCAGCAGTTACTCGCGGGTCGGCAATCAGCCCCAGCATTTT. It encodes CASSYSRVGNQPQHF.

The rearrangement joins TRBV29-1 to TRBJ2-1; 8 nucleotides agree with TRBD2. Germline lookup yields CDR1 SQVTM and CDR2 ANQGSEA. After removal of 4 bases from V and 0 bases from J, the junction contained 8 bases not matched to a gene. This CDR3 region has 16 residues. The CDR3 DNA sequence: TGCAGCGTTGCGGGGGGGCCGTCGAGCTCCTACAATGAGCAGTTCTTC. Protein product: CSVAGGPSSSYNEQFF.

In nucleotides, the CDR3 is TGTGCCACCAGCAGAGCGGCTAGCGGGGTACAAGAGACCCAGTACTTC. This translates into CATSRAASGVQETQYF. The genes are TRBV15 and TRBJ2-5; TRBD2 matches at 9 bases. The J segment lost 2 bases and the V segment lost 1 base, leaving 5 bases of the junction unmatched. Germline CDR1 and CDR2: LNHNV and YYDKDF (reference sequence). This CDR3 has 16 residues.

A single count supports this clone. This chain uses TRBV18 with TRBJ1-3; a weak D match, TRBD1 (6 bases). Germline lookup yields CDR1 KGHSH and CDR2 LQKENI. Trimming took off 0 bases at V and 2 bases at J, with 11 bases between the two ends. The CDR3 totals 16 residues. The CDR3, as DNA: TGTGCCAGCTCACCACCCCTGACAGGAGCTGGAAACACCATATATTTT. Amino acids: CASSPPLTGAGNTIYF.

This clone was seen a single time. The gene calls are TRBV27 and TRBJ2-7; the match to TRBD2 covers 14 bases. Germline V gene lookup returns CDR1 MNHEY and CDR2 SMNVEV (reference sequence). There are 14 residues in the CDR3. The trim removed 5 bases at V and 6 bases at J, leaving 3 bases unmatched. For the CDR3, the DNA is TGTGCCAGCAGTCGAGGGACTAGCGGGGGCGAGCAGTACTTC. As protein: CASSRGTSGGEQYF.

This chain joins TRBV2 and TRBJ1-5; D is unresolved. V was trimmed by 7 bases and J by 2 bases, leaving 12 bases between them. From germline, CDR1 is SNHLY and CDR2 FYNNEI. CDR3 length: 14 residues. CDR3 in DNA: TGTGCCAGCACTTTTGGGCAGGGCAATCAGCCCCAGCATTTT. Translated: CASTFGQGNQPQHF. The full variable domain, completed using reference TRBV2 and TRBJ1-5, is EPEVTQTPSHQVTQMGQEVILRCVPISNHLYFYWYRQILGQKVEFLVSFYNNEISEKSEIFDDQFSVERPDGSNFTLKIRSTKLEDSAMYFCASTFGQGNQPQHFGDGTRLSIL.

This chain uses TRBV7-2 with TRBJ2-7; 11 positions agree with TRBD2. After removal of 1 base from V and 4 bases from J, the junction contained 0 bases not matched to a gene. The germline V gene has CDR1 SGHTA and CDR2 FQGNSA. CDR3 length: 14 residues. The CDR3 protein is CASSLGLAGYEQYF. The CDR3 DNA sequence: TGTGCCAGCAGCTTAGGACTAGCGGGATACGAGCAGTACTTC.

The V gene is TRBV11-2, the J gene TRBJ2-1; TRBD1 is a possible D gene (6 bases). The V end was cut by 8 bases, the J end by 5 bases, with 13 bases between. The CDR3 has 13 amino acids. Germline-derived CDR1 and CDR2 are SGHAT and FQNNGV. The CDR3: CASGLGTNNEQFF. The DNA for the CDR3 is TGTGCCAGCGGCCTCGGGACAAACAATGAGCAGTTCTTC.

This chain links TRBV4-3 with TRBJ2-6; 8 bases are a match to TRBD1. The germline V gene has CDR1 LGHNA and CDR2 YSLEER. CDR3 length equals 18 residues. V shed 0 bases, J shed 0 bases, and the junction held 4 bases outside the gene matches. The CDR3 protein is CASSQDPQGASGANVLTF. The DNA for the CDR3 is TGCGCCAGCAGCCAAGATCCGCAGGGGGCCTCTGGGGCCAACGTCCTGACTTTC.

The CDR3 DNA reads as TGTGCCAGCAGCTTAGCTAGTTTTCGGGCAGGGGAAGGCTATGGCTACACCTTC. This sequence encodes CASSLASFRAGEGYGYTF. The rearrangement links TRBV7-6 to TRBJ1-2; weak D call: TRBD1 (6 bases). In germline, CDR1 is SGHVS, CDR2 FNYEAQ. Trimming cost V 0 bases and J 4 bases, with 21 bases left between them. The length of the CDR3 is 18 residues.

The chain combines TRBV7-9 with TRBJ1-1, with D perhaps matching TRBD1 (5 bases). V was shortened by 7 bases and J by 0 bases, with 15 bases between the two germline ends. Germline V gene sequence: CDR1 SEHNR, CDR2 FQNEAQ (reference sequence). The CDR3 covers 15 residues. The CDR3 nucleotides read TGTGCCAGCACCCTACAGGAATCTATGAACACTGAAGCTTTCTTT. This translates into CASTLQESMNTEAFF.

The chain is built from TRBV18 and TRBJ2-7; a possible D gene is TRBD1 (6 bases). The CDR3 consists of 12 residues. Germline V lookup: CDR1 KGHSH, CDR2 LQKENI. The germline V and J ends were trimmed by 4 bases and 3 bases, with 7 bases remaining between them. The CDR3 here is CASSLGGYEQYF. Here the CDR3 DNA reads TGTGCCAGCTCACTAGGGGGCTACGAGCAGTACTTC.

The chain uses TRBV6-1 and TRBJ2-7, with D perhaps TRBD1 (6 bases). In germline, CDR1 is MNHNS, CDR2 SASEGT. The CDR3 length is 14 residues. The ends were cut back, 6 bases at V and 2 bases at J, with 14 bases in the middle. The CDR3 DNA follows: TGTGCCAGCAGAAGGACAGTGATTACCTACGAGCAGTACTTC. Amino acid sequence: CASRRTVITYEQYF.

The V gene is TRBV4-1, the J gene TRBJ2-3; D uncertain. The CDR3 is made up of 14 amino acids. V gave up 0 bases and J gave up 0 bases, with 4 bases separating them. CDR1 MGHRA and CDR2 YSYEKL come from the germline V gene. CDR3 bases: TGCGCCAGCAGCCAAGAACTGAGCACAGATACGCAGTATTTT. The encoded protein is CASSQELSTDTQYF.

CDR3 coding DNA: TGTGCCTGGAGCCCCGGGGGGCCCCAGCATTTT. Its translation: CAWSPGGPQHF. The chain uses TRBV30 and TRBJ1-5; D perhaps matches TRBD1 (5 bases). V was cut by 3 bases and J by 9 bases, with 9 bases left in between. Germline V gene lookup returns CDR1 GTSNPN and CDR2 SVGIG (reference sequence). This CDR3 is 11 amino acids long.

The chain has TRBV9 and TRBJ2-5; TRBD1 aligns across 9 bases. V shed 0 bases, J shed 5 bases, and the junction held 5 bases outside the gene matches. The CDR3 spans 15 residues. Per germline, CDR1 SGDLS and CDR2 YYNGEE. CDR3 region: CASSVDRGPMETQYF. CDR3 DNA: TGTGCCAGCAGCGTAGACAGGGGGCCTATGGAGACCCAGTACTTC.

V usage is TRBV29-1 and J usage is TRBJ2-5; TRBD1 agrees at 9 bases. The V gene end was trimmed by 7 bases and the J gene end by 5 bases; junction bases not matched to a gene: 5. The germline gives CDR1 SQVTM, CDR2 ANQGSEA. The CDR3 contains 12 residues. CDR3 protein: CSADRGGETQYF. DNA for the CDR3: TGCAGCGCCGACAGGGGGGGGGAGACCCAGTACTTC. The full variable domain, its missing parts supplied by reference TRBV29-1 and TRBJ2-5, is SAVISQKPSRDICQRGTSLTIQCQVDSQVTMMFWYRQQPGQSLTLIATANQGSEATYESGFVIDKFPISRPNLTFSTLTVSNMSPEDSSIYLCSADRGGETQYFGPGTRLLVL.

The chain joins TRBV5-1 to TRBJ2-2; 10 bases line up with TRBD2. CDR1 SGHRS and CDR2 YFSETQ come from the germline V gene. CDR3 length: 17 amino acids. V lost 2 bases to trimming and J lost 5 bases; unmatched junction nucleotides: 9. CDR3 amino acids: CASSFLTSGAGTGELFF. The CDR3 DNA follows: TGCGCCAGCAGCTTTCTAACTAGCGGGGCCGGGACCGGGGAGCTGTTTTTT.